The sequence of this T cell receptor (beta chain) was determined in a study of regulatory T cells in long-lasting Graves disease. Study details: Graves' patients who were just diagnosed had used antithyroid drugs for under 3 months.

Sample time point: newly diagnosed GD, antithyroid drugs for less than 3 months. Scientists built the TCR library using RNA that was extracted from PBMCs. TCR beta libraries were built with iRepertoire HTBI primers and Arm-PCR of CDR3 regions. From the multiplex PCR reads, TCRdb called clonotypes with MiXCR, one entry per CDR3 protein. This repertoire shows 680,000 or so distinct CDR3 sequences, 16% found once; its top ten account for about 17%. Overall study findings and caveats: Persistent patients shared more public clonotypes (approximately 2,700) than newly diagnosed patients (about 1,000). The study found TRBV28, TRBJ1-2 and TRBJ2-5 favored in persistent disease.

V gave up 2 bases and J gave up 1 base; unmatched junction bases: 4. Germline loops: CDR1 MNHEY, CDR2 SVGAGI. The CDR3 is 15 amino acids. This clonotype was observed many times. The antigen remains undetermined. These data were also reused for a study on T cells in Graves' hyperthyroidism and ophthalmopathy. That publication notes: Researchers found most expanded thyroid clonotypes above 0.001 in blood as well.

V usage is TRBV6-5 and J usage is TRBJ2-7, with 8 bases that match TRBD1. This sample comprised peripheral blood mononuclear cells (PBMCs), obtained at new diagnosis, from a patient treated with antithyroid drugs. The TCR comes from a woman aged 25-40 years with Graves disease. CDR3 region: CASSYEGTGSYEQYF. The CDR3 DNA is TGTGCCAGCAGTTACGAAGGGACAGGATCCTACGAGCAGTACTTC.